What follows are 24 T cell receptor beta chains derived from one specimen sequenced in a study of vaccination and CD4 T cells after COVID-19. TCRdb recomputed calls from the PCR reads with MiXCR, one row per CDR3 protein. The sample contains 25,000 or so distinct CDR3 sequences, 50% of which appear only once. Time point defined: late sampling 161 to 241 days after vaccination in three convalescent patients. The specimen was CD4+ T cells from blood, collected about 7 months after SARS-CoV-2 vaccination. The receptors shown here come from a human donor who had recovered from COVID-19.

This clonotype was found a few times. The V call is TRBV20-1, the J call TRBJ2-7; 9 bases line up with TRBD2. The CDR3 spans 15 residues. The trim removed 0 bases at V and 4 bases at J, leaving 7 bases unmatched. Germline V gives CDR1 DFQATT, CDR2 SNEGSKA (reference sequence). Written as DNA, the CDR3 is TGCAGTGCTAGAGATGTAGCGGGAGTACAGTACGAGCAGTACTTC. It specifies CSARDVAGVQYEQYF.

This clonotype was seen only a few times. The rearrangement joins TRBV28 to TRBJ1-6, with D possibly TRBD1 on 5 matching bases. Germline V gene data show CDR1 as MDHEN and CDR2 as SYDVKM. V lost 3 bases to trimming and J lost 8 bases, with 8 bases between them. The CDR3 is made up of 13 amino acids. CDR3 coding DNA: TGTGCCAGCAGTTTTTTGACAGATTCACCCCTCCACTTT. This translates into CASSFLTDSPLHF.

The table lists this clonotype with a few counts. The chain uses TRBV6-1 and TRBJ2-7; D perhaps matches TRBD1 (6 bases). CDR3 size: 14 residues. Deletions cut 6 bases from V and 1 base from J, with 13 bases between. Germline loops: CDR1 MNHNS, CDR2 SASEGT. The CDR3 nucleotides read TGTGCCAGCAGACAACAGGGATGGTCCTACGAGCAGTACTTC. Translating it yields CASRQQGWSYEQYF.

The chain employs TRBV6-2 or TRBV6-3 and TRBJ1-5; D not certain. The germline CDR1 and CDR2 sequences are MNHEY and SVGEGT. V shed 2 bases and J shed 9 bases, with 14 bases lying between them. The CDR3 covers 14 residues. Written as DNA, the CDR3 is TGTGCCAGCAGTTACGGAACAGTCGGTTCGCCCCAGCATTTT. It yields the protein CASSYGTVGSPQHF.

This chain connects TRBV6-1 to TRBJ1-2; 7 nucleotides line up with TRBD1. The germline CDR1 and CDR2 sequences are MNHNS and SASEGT. With 6 bases clipped from V and 5 bases from J, the junction kept 9 bases outside the gene matches. This CDR3 contains 14 residues. The DNA for the CDR3 is TGTGCCAGCAGAATTTCCGGGACAGCATATGGCTACACCTTC. Protein: CASRISGTAYGYTF.

In this sample, this clonotype turned up once. The rearrangement uses TRBV6-5 and TRBJ1-1; D gene ambiguous. The V end lost 0 bases, the J end lost 1 base, and 6 bases lay between the germline ends. CDR1 is MNHEY, CDR2 SVGAGI, per germline. The CDR3 runs to 14 residues. Here the CDR3 reads CASSYSPGNTEAFF. CDR3 bases: TGTGCCAGCAGTTACTCACCGGGGAACACTGAAGCTTTCTTT.

The chain uses TRBV20-1 and TRBJ2-5; D perhaps matches TRBD1 (5 bases). The CDR3 loop spans 13 amino acids. Germline loops: CDR1 DFQATT, CDR2 SNEGSKA (reference sequence). The ends were cut back, 3 bases at V and 5 bases at J, with 13 bases in the middle. CDR3 sequence reads: CSASQGIGETQYF. The CDR3 coding sequence is TGCAGTGCTAGTCAGGGTATTGGTGAGACCCAGTACTTC.

The chain employs TRBV15 and TRBJ2-5; D remains unclear. The CDR3 totals 16 residues. From germline, CDR1 is LNHNV and CDR2 YYDKDF (reference sequence). V was cut by 1 base and J by 7 bases, with 19 bases left in between. The CDR3 bases are TGTGCCACCAGCAGAGGGGCCACAGCTCGGACCTGGACCCAGTACTTC. Encoded protein: CATSRGATARTWTQYF.

The rearrangement uses TRBV28 and TRBJ1-5; D remains ambiguous. Trimming left V 2 bases short and J 3 bases short, with 8 bases between. The CDR3 runs to 14 residues. Germline V lookup: CDR1 MDHEN, CDR2 SYDVKM. CDR3 in DNA: TGTGCCAGCAGTTTACAGGTAGTCAATCAGCCCCAGCATTTT. It yields the protein CASSLQVVNQPQHF.

This clonotype showed up just a few times. The chain has TRBV27 and TRBJ1-2; D is unclear. This CDR3 has 13 amino acids. Germline V lookup: CDR1 MNHEY, CDR2 SMNVEV (reference sequence). V lost 6 bases and J lost 1, with 9 bases in between. Written as DNA, the CDR3 is TGTGCCAGCAGGGAACAGAATAACTATGGCTACACCTTC. This translates into CASREQNNYGYTF.

The V call is TRBV7-2, the J call TRBJ2-1; 10 bases map to TRBD2. CDR1 and CDR2 from the germline V gene are SGHTA and FQGNSA. Trimming removed 5 bases from V and 2 bases from J; junction bases left unmatched: 6. The length of the CDR3 is 16 residues. This chain's CDR3 is CASSIWTSGPYNEQFF. CDR3 coding DNA: TGTGCCAGCAGCATATGGACTAGCGGACCCTACAATGAGCAGTTCTTC. Looking up the rest from reference TRBV7-2 and TRBJ2-1 gives the full variable domain: GAGVSQSPSNKVTEKGKDVELRCDPISGHTALYWYRQSLGQGLEFLIYFQGNSAPDKSGLPSDRFSAERTGGSVSTLTIQRTQQEDSAVYLCASSIWTSGPYNEQFFGPGTRLTVL.

The genes are TRBV20-1 and TRBJ2-1, with 11 bases lining up with TRBD2. Germline-derived CDR1 and CDR2 are DFQATT and SNEGSKA (reference sequence). CDR3 length equals 13 residues. Trimming cost V 7 bases and J 3 bases; bases outside gene matches: 2. CDR3 in DNA: TGCAGTGGGGGACTAGCGGACTACAATGAGCAGTTCTTC. Translation: CSGGLADYNEQFF.

J is TRBJ1-2 and V is TRBV20-1; 7 nucleotides agree with TRBD1. CDR3 size: 11 residues. Germline values: CDR1 DFQATT, CDR2 SNEGSKA (reference sequence). J was trimmed by 4 bases and V by 4 bases; bases with no gene match: 0. CDR3 amino acids: CSATGGYGYTF. The CDR3 DNA is TGCAGTGCTACAGGGGGCTATGGCTACACCTTC.

V and J are TRBV4-1 and TRBJ2-7, with D possibly being TRBD1 (5 bases). The V gene's germline CDR1 is MGHRA and CDR2 YSYEKL. CDR3 size: 15 residues. Trimming cost V 1 base and J 2 bases, with 12 bases left between them. The CDR3 sequence: CASSQGTYLTYEQYF. The CDR3, as DNA: TGCGCCAGCAGCCAAGGGACATACCTTACCTACGAGCAGTACTTC.

This clonotype occurred a few times. The V gene is TRBV27, the J gene TRBJ2-7; 13 nucleotides match TRBD2. CDR3 length: 17 amino acids. Trimming took 7 bases from V and 2 from J; bases not matched to a gene: 11. The V gene's germline CDR1 is MNHEY and CDR2 SMNVEV (reference sequence). CDR3 bases: TGTGCCAGCACCCCGTTGAAGGGGACTAGCGGGACCTACGAGCAGTACTTC. Protein: CASTPLKGTSGTYEQYF.

This clonotype was found a few times. The chain is built from TRBV14 and TRBJ2-5, with D possibly being TRBD2 (6 bases). V was shortened by 3 bases and J by 7 bases, with 12 bases between the two germline ends. Germline values: CDR1 SGHDN, CDR2 FVKESK. The CDR3 contains 13 residues. CDR3 sequence reads: CASSQGLLGTQYF. The CDR3 DNA sequence: TGTGCCAGCAGCCAGGGACTGCTAGGGACCCAGTACTTC.

V and J are TRBV7-7 and TRBJ2-5; perhaps D is TRBD1 or TRBD2 (6 bases each). V was trimmed by 3 bases and J by 0 bases, leaving 14 bases between them. The CDR3 totals 16 residues. Germline assignment: CDR1 SSHAT and CDR2 FNYEAQ (reference sequence). This chain's CDR3 is CASSLEGHPYQETQYF. DNA for the CDR3: TGTGCCAGCAGCTTGGAGGGACATCCGTACCAAGAGACCCAGTACTTC.

The chain has TRBV12-3 or TRBV12-4 and TRBJ2-7; 16 bases are shared with TRBD2. V lost 6 bases to trimming and J lost 2 bases; unmatched junction nucleotides: 10. The CDR3 has 18 residues. CDR3 DNA sequence: TGTGCCAGCAGGGGTGAACCGGGACTAGCGGGAGGGCCCTACGAGCAGTACTTC. Protein product: CASRGEPGLAGGPYEQYF.

This rearrangement joins TRBV6-1 to TRBJ2-7; D is undetermined. This CDR3 region has 13 residues. The V and J ends lost 6 bases and 5 bases respectively, with 14 bases between them. CDR1 MNHNS and CDR2 SASEGT come from the germline V gene. CDR3 residues: CASSPTPMDEQYF. In DNA, the CDR3 is TGTGCCAGCAGCCCTACCCCTATGGACGAGCAGTACTTC.

The rearrangement uses TRBV27 and TRBJ2-2; D remains unclear. The CDR3 is 15 residues long. Trimming shortened V by 2 bases and J by 1 base, and 8 bases separated the two germline ends. CDR1 is MNHEY, CDR2 SMNVEV, per germline (reference sequence). CDR3 in amino acids: CASSLSQLNTGELFF. In DNA form, the CDR3 reads TGTGCCAGCAGTTTAAGTCAGTTGAACACCGGGGAGCTGTTTTTT.

This clonotype was detected only once. J is TRBJ2-7 and V is TRBV7-3; 7 positions match TRBD1. The CDR3 contains 16 residues. Per the germline V gene, CDR1 is SGHTA and CDR2 is FQGTGA. V lost 5 bases and J lost 0; bases outside the gene matches: 10. CDR3 sequence (DNA): TGTGCCAGCAGCGGGACAGATCCCTTCAGCTCCTACGAGCAGTACTTC. Translation gives CASSGTDPFSSYEQYF.

V is TRBV15 and J is TRBJ2-3; 8 bases are shared with TRBD2. Germline lookup yields CDR1 LNHNV and CDR2 YYDKDF (reference sequence). V trimming: 1 base; J trimming: 2 bases; junction bases outside the gene matches: 2. CDR3 length equals 15 residues. CDR3 sequence: CATSRVLADTDTQYF. DNA of the CDR3: TGTGCCACCAGCAGAGTACTAGCGGACACAGATACGCAGTATTTT.

V and J are TRBV28 and TRBJ2-5; 9 bases align to TRBD1. Germline trimming cut 0 bases from V and 5 bases from J; bases unmatched to any gene: 4. CDR3 size: 15 residues. Germline V gene sequence: CDR1 MDHEN, CDR2 SYDVKM. CDR3 in DNA: TGTGCCAGCAGTTTATGGACAGGGGGGAGGGAGACCCAGTACTTC. Protein: CASSLWTGGRETQYF.

This rearrangement joins TRBV6-4 to TRBJ2-7; D is possibly TRBD2 (5 bases). The V gene lost 0 bases and the J gene lost 0 bases, with 6 bases spanning the gap. This CDR3 comprises 14 residues. In germline, CDR1 is MRHNA, CDR2 SNTAGT. The CDR3 region is CASSDSSDSYEQYF. The CDR3 DNA follows: TGTGCCAGCAGTGACTCTAGCGACTCCTACGAGCAGTACTTC.